What follows describes a single TCR beta chain. The antigen it recognizes is unknown. No base-level quality is on record; no much larger clone is a single base apart. The CDR3 regions of human TCRbeta chains were analyzed by immunosequencing. Turning to the authors' computational methods: Repertoire TCRs were matched against a reference library of SARS-CoV-2-specific TCRs generated with the MIRA antigen-specificity platform. Breadth was defined as the fraction of unique TCRs that were SARS-CoV-2-associated, and depth was defined as the fraction of total T cells that were SARS-CoV-2-associated. Using the MIRA data, each spike-specific TCR was mapped to the spike region that the TCR reacts to and placed in a CD4 or CD8 class. Log10-transformed breadth and depth values were compared by one-way ANOVA with Sidak's multiple comparisons tests. TCRdb retrieved this table from immuneACCESS and kept in-frame rearrangements only. Not all clones are present; in checked studies, unresolved V genes account for under half, and no reason is known for the remainder. V and J calls and clone size are copied from that table; D and trimming were computed from the DNA. The sample contains over 100,000 clones, 91% of them found a single time. The ten biggest clones cover approximately 7.9% of the sample.

The label giving this sample's time point can be read as: baseline before first vaccination. Samples from vaccinated people were obtained from the UK trials COV001 and COV002, which included a single-blind randomized controlled phase 2/3 trial of AZD1222 (ChAdOx1 nCoV-19) in healthy adults. For TCRbeta chain sequencing, PBMC samples were collected from trial participants at day 0 and at day 28 after the second dose. These data come from a study of T cell responses to AZD1222 COVID-19 vaccine (dated by TCRdb to the early 2020s). General notes on the study: Because spike-specific TCR depth and breadth did not differ between the two schedules, AZD1222 recipients who got a second dose at roughly 4 weeks were pooled with those who got a second dose at roughly 12 weeks. A total of approximately 240 trial participants underwent TCR sequencing, of whom under 220 had received two doses of AZD1222 and roughly 26 had received two doses of the MenACWY control vaccine. Enrollment into the trials was organized by age into subgroups of 18-55, 56-69 and 70-plus years, and those subgroups contained roughly 150, 30 and 60 TCR-sequenced participants, respectively.

On the study overall, not on this receptor specifically: Conclusions about previously exposed vaccinees are limited because only six or seven AZD1222 recipients were SARS-CoV-2 seropositive at baseline. Because no samples from the day 14 peak response were available, repertoires could be characterized only after the peak T cell response. Participants were mostly white British, with more females than males. The authors suggested clonal diversity may have been underestimated. In the small 56-69-year group, the increase in depth fell short of significance, most likely because of low power. The whole spike protein was spanned by vaccine-associated CD4 TCRs, and dominant responses were seen in regions 160-218 and 743-854. Epitopes outside the regions mutated in the B.1.351 and B.1.1.7 variants were reportedly recognized by nearly half of the unique spike-specific TCRs. A significant rise in spike-specific TCR breadth and depth was observed after two AZD1222 doses relative to day 0 and relative to MenACWY recipients.

V and J are truncated by 5 bases and 6 bases respectively, leaving an intervening sequence of 11 bases. The germline V gene supplies CDR1 SNHLY and CDR2 FYNNEI. Spanning cysteine to phenylalanine, the CDR3 consists of 14 amino acids. Just the 42-base CDR3 DNA is kept, in frame starting at base 1. Material: peripheral blood, obtained on day 0 of AZD1222 vaccination. The TCR comes from an adult in good health. The chain is made from TRBV2 and TRBJ1-6; 5 matching bases give a weak D call of TRBD1. The nucleotide sequence is TGTGCCAGCAGTTTCACCGACAGTAATTCACCCCTCCACTTT. Protein translation: CASSFTDSNSPLHF. Extended through the reference TRBV2 and TRBJ1-6 proteins, this CDR3 yields the full variable domain: EPEVTQTPSHQVTQMGQEVILRCVPISNHLYFYWYRQILGQKVEFLVSFYNNEISEKSEIFDDQFSVERPDGSNFTLKIRSTKLEDSAMYFCASSFTDSNSPLHFGNGTRLTVT.